The clone carrying this TCR beta chain occurred a few times. The antigen remains unidentified. The sample belongs to a study of T cell responses to AZD1222 COVID-19 vaccine. Study-level findings and limits: In a largely white British group with more females than males, clonal diversity was possibly underestimated. Seropositive AZD1222 recipients at baseline numbered only six or seven.

The CDR3 length is 14 residues. The germline gives CDR1 MNHEY, CDR2 SVGAGI. Trimming took off 4 bases at V and 4 bases at J, with 11 bases between the two ends. The table came from immunoSEQ multiplex PCR; TCRdb's copy has only in-frame clones and leaves some out. The sample carries 40,000 to 60,000 clones, around 80% recorded once. V is TRBV6-5 and J is TRBJ1-5, with D perhaps matching TRBD1 (5 bases). The sample consisted of peripheral blood, taken on day 0 of MenACWY control vaccination. This sequence was found in an adult in good health. The CDR3 coding sequence is TGTGCCAGCAGTTCAATATCAGGGAATCAGCCCCAGCATTTT. Encoded protein: CASSSISGNQPQHF.